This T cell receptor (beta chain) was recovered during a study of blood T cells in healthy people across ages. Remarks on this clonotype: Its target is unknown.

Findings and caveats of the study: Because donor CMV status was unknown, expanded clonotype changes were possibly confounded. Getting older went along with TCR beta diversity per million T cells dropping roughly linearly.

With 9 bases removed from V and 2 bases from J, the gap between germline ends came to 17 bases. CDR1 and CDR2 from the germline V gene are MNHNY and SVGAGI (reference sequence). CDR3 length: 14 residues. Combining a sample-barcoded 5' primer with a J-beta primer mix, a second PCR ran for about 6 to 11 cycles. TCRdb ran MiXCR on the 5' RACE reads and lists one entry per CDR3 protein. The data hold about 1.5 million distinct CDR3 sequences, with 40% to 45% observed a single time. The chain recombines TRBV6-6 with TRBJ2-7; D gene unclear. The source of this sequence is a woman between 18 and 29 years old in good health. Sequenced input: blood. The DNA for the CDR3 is TGTGCCAGTTCTAAGACCGACGGTCCCTACGAGCAGTACTTC. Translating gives CASSKTDGPYEQYF.